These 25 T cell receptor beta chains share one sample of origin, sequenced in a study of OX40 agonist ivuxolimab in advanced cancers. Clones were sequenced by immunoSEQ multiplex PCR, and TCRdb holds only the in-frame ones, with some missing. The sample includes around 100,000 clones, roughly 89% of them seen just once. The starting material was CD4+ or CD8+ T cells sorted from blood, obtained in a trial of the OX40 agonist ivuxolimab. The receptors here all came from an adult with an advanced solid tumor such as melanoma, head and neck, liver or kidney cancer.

CDR3 DNA sequence: TGTGCCAGCAGTCCGCGAACCGGGACAGGGTCCTACGAGCAGTACTTC. The encoded protein is CASSPRTGTGSYEQYF. The chain employs TRBV27 and TRBJ2-7; TRBD1 matches at 9 bases. There are 16 residues in the CDR3. V gave up 5 bases and J gave up 1 base; unmatched junction bases: 9. The germline V gene encodes CDR1 MNHEY and CDR2 SMNVEV (reference sequence).

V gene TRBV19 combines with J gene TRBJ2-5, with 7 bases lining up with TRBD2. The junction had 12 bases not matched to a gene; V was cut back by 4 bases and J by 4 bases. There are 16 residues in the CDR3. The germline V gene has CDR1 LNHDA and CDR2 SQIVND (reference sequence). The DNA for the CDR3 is TGTGCCAGTAGTACCAGCGGGGCCAACGTCAGAGAGACCCAGTACTTC. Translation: CASSTSGANVRETQYF. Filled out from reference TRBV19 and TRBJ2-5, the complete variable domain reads DGGITQSPKYLFRKEGQNVTLSCEQNLNHDAMYWYRQDPGQGLRLIYYSQIVNDFQKGDIAEGYSVSREKKESFPLTVTSAQKNPTAFYLCASSTSGANVRETQYFGPGTRLLVL.

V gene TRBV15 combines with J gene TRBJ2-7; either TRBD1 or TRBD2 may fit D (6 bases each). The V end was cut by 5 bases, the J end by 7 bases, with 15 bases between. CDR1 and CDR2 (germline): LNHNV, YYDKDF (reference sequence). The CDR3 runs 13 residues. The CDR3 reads CATSWRRGEEQYF. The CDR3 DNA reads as TGTGCCACCAGCTGGAGGAGGGGGGAAGAGCAGTACTTC.

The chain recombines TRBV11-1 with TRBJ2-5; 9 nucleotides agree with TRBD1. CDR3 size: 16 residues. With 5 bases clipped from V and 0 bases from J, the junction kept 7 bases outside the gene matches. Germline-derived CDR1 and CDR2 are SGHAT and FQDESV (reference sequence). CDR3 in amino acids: CASSPGQGLYQETQYF. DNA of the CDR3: TGTGCCAGCAGCCCGGGACAGGGTTTGTACCAAGAGACCCAGTACTTC.

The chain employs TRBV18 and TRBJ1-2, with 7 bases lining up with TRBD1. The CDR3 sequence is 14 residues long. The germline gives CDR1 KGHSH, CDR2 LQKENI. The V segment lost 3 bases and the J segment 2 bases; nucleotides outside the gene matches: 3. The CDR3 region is CASSPGTANYGYTF. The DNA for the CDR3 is TGTGCCAGCTCACCCGGGACAGCCAACTATGGCTACACCTTC.

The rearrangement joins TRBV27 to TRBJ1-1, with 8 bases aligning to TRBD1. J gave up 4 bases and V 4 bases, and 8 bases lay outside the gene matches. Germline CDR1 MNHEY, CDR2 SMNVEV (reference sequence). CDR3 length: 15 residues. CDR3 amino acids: CASSSRTGRGTEAFF. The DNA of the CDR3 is TGTGCCAGCAGTTCCCGGACAGGGAGAGGCACTGAAGCTTTCTTT.

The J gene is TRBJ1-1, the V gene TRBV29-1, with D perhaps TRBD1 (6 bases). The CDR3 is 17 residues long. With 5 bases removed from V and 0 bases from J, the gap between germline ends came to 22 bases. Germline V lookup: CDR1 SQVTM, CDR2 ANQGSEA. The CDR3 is CSVWIAKGGGLNTEAFF. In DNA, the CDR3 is TGCAGCGTTTGGATAGCGAAGGGGGGGGGATTGAACACTGAAGCTTTCTTT. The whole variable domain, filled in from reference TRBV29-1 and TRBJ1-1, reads SAVISQKPSRDICQRGTSLTIQCQVDSQVTMMFWYRQQPGQSLTLIATANQGSEATYESGFVIDKFPISRPNLTFSTLTVSNMSPEDSSIYLCSVWIAKGGGLNTEAFFGQGTRLTVV.

The CDR3 DNA follows: TGTGCCAGCAGTGAAAGTTTAGCGGGGGGCACAGATACGCAGTATTTT. It is translated as CASSESLAGGTDTQYF. The V call is TRBV6-1, the J call TRBJ2-3; 9 bases match TRBD2. The CDR3 covers 16 residues. The germline CDR1 and CDR2 sequences are MNHNS and SASEGT. V dropped 2 bases and J dropped 1; count of bases not matched to a gene: 4.

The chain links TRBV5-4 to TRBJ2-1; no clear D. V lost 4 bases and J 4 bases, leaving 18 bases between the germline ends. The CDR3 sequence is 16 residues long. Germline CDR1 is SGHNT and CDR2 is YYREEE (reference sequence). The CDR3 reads CASSPTVRGGYNEQFF. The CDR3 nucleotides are TGTGCCAGCAGCCCGACGGTCCGAGGTGGGTACAATGAGCAGTTCTTC. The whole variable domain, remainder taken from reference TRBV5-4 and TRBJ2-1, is ETGVTQSPTHLIKTRGQQVTLRCSSQSGHNTVSWYQQALGQGPQFIFQYYREEENGRGNFPPRFSGLQFPNYSSELNVNALELDDSALYLCASSPTVRGGYNEQFFGPGTRLTVL.

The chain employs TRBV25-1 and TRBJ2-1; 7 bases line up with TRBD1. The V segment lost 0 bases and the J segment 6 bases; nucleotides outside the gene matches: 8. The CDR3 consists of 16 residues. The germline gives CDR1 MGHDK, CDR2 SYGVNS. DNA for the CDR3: TGTGCCAGCAGTGAATATGTAGGGGGCTCACGCAATGAGCAGTTCTTC. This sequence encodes CASSEYVGGSRNEQFF.

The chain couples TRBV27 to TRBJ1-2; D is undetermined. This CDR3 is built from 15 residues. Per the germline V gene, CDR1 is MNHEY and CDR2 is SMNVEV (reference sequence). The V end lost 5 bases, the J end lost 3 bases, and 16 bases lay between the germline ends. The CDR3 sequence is CASSPLTFGYYGYTF. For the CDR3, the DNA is TGTGCCAGCAGTCCGCTGACATTCGGCTACTATGGCTACACCTTC.

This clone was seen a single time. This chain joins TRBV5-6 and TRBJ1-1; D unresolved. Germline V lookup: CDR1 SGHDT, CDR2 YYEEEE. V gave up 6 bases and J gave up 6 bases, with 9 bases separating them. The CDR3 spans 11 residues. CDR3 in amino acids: CASTLGAEAFF. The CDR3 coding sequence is TGTGCCAGCACCCTTGGCGCTGAAGCTTTCTTT.

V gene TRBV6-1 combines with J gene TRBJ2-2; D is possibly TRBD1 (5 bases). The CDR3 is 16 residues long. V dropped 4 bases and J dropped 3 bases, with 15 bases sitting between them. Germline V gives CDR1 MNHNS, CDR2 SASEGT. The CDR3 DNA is TGTGCCAGCAGTGCATTGGGGCGGATGGACACCGGGGAGCTGTTTTTT. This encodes CASSALGRMDTGELFF.

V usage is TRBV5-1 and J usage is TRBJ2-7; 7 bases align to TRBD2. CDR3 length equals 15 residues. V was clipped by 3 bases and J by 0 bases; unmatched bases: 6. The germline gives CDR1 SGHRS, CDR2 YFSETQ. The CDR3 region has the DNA TGCGCCAGCAGCTGGACCTCTAGCGGCTCCTACGAGCAGTACTTC. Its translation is CASSWTSSGSYEQYF.

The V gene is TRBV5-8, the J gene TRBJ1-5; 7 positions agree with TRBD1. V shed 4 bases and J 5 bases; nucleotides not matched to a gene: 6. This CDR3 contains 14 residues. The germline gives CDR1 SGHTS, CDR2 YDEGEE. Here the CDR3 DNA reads TGTGCCAGCAGCGTTGACAGGGTGTATCAGCCCCAGCATTTT. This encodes CASSVDRVYQPQHF. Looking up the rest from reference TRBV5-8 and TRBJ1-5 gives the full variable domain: EAGVTQSPTHLIKTRGQQATLRCSPISGHTSVYWYQQALGLGLQFLLWYDEGEERNRGNFPPRFSGRQFPNYSSELNVNALELEDSALYLCASSVDRVYQPQHFGDGTRLSIL.

CDR3 sequence: CAWSLPGQGYGEQYF. The CDR3 nucleotides are TGTGCCTGGAGTCTTCCGGGACAGGGATATGGCGAGCAGTACTTC. The V and J genes are TRBV30 and TRBJ2-7; TRBD1 aligns across 9 bases. Germline V gene data show CDR1 as GTSNPN and CDR2 as SVGIG (reference sequence). The CDR3 runs 15 residues. Unmatched junction bases numbered 11, after V lost 2 bases and J lost 6 bases.

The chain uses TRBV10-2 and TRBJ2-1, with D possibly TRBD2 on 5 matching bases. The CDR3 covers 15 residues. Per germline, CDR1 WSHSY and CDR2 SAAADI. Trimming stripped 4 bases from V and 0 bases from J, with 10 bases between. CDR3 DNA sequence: TGCGCCAGCAGTGGGCTGGGAGCCTCCTACAATGAGCAGTTCTTC. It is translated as CASSGLGASYNEQFF.

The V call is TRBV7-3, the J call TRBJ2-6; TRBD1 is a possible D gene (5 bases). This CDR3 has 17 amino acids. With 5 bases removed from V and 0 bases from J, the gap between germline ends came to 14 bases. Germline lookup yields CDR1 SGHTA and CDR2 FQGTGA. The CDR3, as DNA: TGTGCCAGCAGCGCCAGGGTCGTAGGCTCTGGGGCCAACGTCCTGACTTTC. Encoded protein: CASSARVVGSGANVLTF.

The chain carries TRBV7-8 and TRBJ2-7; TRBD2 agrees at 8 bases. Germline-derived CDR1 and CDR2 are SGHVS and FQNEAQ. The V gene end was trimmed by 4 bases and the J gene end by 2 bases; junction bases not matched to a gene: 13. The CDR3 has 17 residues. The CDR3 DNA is TGTGCCAGCAGCTACGCAGGCCGACTAGCGTCTACCTACGAGCAGTACTTC. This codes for CASSYAGRLASTYEQYF.

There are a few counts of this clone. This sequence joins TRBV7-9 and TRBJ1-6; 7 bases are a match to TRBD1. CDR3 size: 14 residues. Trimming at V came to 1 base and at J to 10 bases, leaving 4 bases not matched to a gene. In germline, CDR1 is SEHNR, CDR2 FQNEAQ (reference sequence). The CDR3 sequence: CASSLGQGGSPLHF. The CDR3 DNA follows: TGTGCCAGCAGCTTAGGACAGGGCGGATCACCCCTCCACTTT.

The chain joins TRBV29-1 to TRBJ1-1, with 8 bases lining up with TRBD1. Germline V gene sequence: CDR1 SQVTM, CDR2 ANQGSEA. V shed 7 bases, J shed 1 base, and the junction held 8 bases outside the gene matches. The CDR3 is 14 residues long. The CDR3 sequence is CSASTGQANTEAFF. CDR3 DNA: TGCAGCGCCTCTACGGGACAGGCGAACACTGAAGCTTTCTTT.

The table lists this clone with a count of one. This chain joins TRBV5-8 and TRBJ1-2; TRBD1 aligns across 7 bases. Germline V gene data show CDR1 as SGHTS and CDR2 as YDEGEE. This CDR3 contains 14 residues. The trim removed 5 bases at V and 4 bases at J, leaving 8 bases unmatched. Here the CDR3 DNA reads TGTGCCAGCAGGCGAGGGGGCGCCGGCTATGGCTACACCTTC. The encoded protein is CASRRGGAGYGYTF.

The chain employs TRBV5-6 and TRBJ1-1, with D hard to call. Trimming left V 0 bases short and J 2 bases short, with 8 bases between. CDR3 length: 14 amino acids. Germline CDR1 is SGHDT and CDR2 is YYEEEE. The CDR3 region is CASSLESPNTEAFF. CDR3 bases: TGTGCCAGCAGCTTGGAGTCACCCAACACTGAAGCTTTCTTT.

This CDR3 is CSVEGPDTQYF. The CDR3 DNA follows: TGCAGCGTTGAAGGGCCAGATACGCAGTATTTT. The V call is TRBV29-1, the J call TRBJ2-3, with unresolved D. Trimming removed 1 base from V and 4 bases from J, with 3 bases in between. The germline V gene encodes CDR1 SQVTM and CDR2 ANQGSEA. The CDR3 covers 11 residues.

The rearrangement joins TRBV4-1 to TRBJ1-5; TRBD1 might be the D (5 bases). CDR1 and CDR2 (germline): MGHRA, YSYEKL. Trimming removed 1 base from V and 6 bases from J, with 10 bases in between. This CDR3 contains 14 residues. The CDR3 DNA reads TGCGCCAGCAGCCAAGTGGGGGGTTCTCAGCCCCAGCATTTT. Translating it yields CASSQVGGSQPQHF.